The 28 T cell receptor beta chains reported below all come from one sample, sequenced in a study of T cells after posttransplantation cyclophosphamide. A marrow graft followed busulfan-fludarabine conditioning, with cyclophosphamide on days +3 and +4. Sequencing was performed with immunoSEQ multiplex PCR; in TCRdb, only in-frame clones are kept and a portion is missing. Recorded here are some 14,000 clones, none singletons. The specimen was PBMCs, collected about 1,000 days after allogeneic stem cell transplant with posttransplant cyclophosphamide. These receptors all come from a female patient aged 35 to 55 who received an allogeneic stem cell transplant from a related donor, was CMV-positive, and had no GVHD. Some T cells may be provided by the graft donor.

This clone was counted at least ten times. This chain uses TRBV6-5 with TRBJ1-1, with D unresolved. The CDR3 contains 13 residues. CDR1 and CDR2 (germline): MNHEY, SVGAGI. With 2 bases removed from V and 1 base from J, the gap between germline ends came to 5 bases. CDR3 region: CASSYGQNTEAFF. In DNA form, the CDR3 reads TGTGCCAGCAGTTACGGGCAGAACACTGAAGCTTTCTTT.

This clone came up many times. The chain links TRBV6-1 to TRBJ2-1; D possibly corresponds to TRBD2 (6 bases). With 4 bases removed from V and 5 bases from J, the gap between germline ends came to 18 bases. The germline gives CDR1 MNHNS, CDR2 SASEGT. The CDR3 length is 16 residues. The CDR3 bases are TGTGCCAGCAGTGCGGGACTTCTTCGTCCCCACAATGAGCAGTTCTTC. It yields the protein CASSAGLLRPHNEQFF.

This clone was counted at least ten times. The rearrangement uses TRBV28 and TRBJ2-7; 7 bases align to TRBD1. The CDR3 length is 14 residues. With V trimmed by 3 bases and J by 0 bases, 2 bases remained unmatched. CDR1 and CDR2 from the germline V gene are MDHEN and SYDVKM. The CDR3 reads CASSFGTVSYEQYF. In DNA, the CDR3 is TGTGCCAGCAGTTTCGGGACAGTCTCCTACGAGCAGTACTTC.

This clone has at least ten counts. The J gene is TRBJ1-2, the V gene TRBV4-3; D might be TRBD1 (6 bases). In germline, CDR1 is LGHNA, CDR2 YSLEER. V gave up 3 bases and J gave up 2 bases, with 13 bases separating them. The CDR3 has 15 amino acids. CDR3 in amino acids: CASSHSTDRNYGYTF. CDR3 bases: TGCGCCAGCAGCCACTCAACGGACAGAAACTATGGCTACACCTTC.

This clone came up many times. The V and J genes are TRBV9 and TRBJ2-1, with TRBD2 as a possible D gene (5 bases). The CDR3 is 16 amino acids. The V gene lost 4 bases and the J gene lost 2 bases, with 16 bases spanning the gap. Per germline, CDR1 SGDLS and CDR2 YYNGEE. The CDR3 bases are TGTGCCAGCAGCCCACGACACGGACTGGCCTACAATGAGCAGTTCTTC. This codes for CASSPRHGLAYNEQFF.

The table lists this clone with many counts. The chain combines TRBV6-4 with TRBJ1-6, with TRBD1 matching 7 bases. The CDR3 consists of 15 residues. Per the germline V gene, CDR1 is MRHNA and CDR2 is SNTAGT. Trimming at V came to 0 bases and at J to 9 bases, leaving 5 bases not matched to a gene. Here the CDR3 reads CASSDSGTVSSPLHF. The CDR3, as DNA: TGTGCCAGCAGTGACTCAGGGACAGTGAGTTCACCCCTCCACTTT.

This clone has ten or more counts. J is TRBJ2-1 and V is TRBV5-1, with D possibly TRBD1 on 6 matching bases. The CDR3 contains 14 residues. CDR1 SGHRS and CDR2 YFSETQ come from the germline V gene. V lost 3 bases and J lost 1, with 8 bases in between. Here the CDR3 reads CASSSTGSYNEQFF. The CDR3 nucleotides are TGCGCCAGCAGCTCAACAGGGTCCTACAATGAGCAGTTCTTC.

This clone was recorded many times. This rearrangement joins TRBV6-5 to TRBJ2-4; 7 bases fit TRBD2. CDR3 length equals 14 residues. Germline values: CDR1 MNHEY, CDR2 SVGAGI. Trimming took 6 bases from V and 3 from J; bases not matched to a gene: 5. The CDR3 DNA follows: TGTGCCAGCAGGGGGGAGGGTATCAAAAACATTCAGTACTTC. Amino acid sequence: CASRGEGIKNIQYF.

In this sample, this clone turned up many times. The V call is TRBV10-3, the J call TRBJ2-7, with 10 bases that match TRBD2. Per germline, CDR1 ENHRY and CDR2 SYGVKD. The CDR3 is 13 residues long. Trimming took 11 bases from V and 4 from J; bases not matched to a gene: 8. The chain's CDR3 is CALWSGGAYEQYF. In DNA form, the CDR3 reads TGTGCCCTTTGGAGCGGGGGGGCGTACGAGCAGTACTTC.

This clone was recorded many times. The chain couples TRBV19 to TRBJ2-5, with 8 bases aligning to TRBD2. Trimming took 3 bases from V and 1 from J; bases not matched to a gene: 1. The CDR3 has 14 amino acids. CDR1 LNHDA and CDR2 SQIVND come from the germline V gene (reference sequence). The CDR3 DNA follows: TGTGCCAGTAGTATGGGACTAGGCCAAGAGACCCAGTACTTC. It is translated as CASSMGLGQETQYF.

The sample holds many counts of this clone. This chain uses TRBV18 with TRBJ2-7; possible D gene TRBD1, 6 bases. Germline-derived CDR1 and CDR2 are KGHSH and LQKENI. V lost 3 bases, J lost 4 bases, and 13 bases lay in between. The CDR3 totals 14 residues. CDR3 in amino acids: CASSPSRGNYEQYF. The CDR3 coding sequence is TGTGCCAGCTCACCCTCAAGGGGGAATTACGAGCAGTACTTC.

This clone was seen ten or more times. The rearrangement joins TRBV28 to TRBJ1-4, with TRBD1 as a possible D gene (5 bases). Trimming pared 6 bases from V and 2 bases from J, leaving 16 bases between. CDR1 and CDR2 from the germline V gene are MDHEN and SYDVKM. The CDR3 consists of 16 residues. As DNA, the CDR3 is TGTGCCAGCAGCCCTCGGACAACATCGACTAATGAAAAACTGTTTTTT. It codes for CASSPRTTSTNEKLFF.

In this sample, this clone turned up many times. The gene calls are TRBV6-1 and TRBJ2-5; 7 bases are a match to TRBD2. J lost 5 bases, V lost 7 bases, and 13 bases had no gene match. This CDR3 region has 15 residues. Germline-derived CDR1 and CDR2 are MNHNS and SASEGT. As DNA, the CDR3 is TGTGCCAGCAATCCGGGGGGACGGGTCCGGGAGACCCAGTACTTC. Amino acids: CASNPGGRVRETQYF.

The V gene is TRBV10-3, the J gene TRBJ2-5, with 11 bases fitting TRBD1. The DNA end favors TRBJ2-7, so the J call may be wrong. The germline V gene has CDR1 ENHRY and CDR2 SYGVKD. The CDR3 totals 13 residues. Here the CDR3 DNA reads TGTGCCATCAGGGGACAGGGGGCCTACGAGCAGTACTTC. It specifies CAIRGQGAYEQYF.

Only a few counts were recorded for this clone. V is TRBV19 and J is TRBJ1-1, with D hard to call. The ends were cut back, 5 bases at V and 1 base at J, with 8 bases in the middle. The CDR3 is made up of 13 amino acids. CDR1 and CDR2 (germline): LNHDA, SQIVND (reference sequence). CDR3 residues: CASSAQKNTEAFF. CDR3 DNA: TGTGCCAGTAGTGCACAGAAGAACACTGAAGCTTTCTTT.

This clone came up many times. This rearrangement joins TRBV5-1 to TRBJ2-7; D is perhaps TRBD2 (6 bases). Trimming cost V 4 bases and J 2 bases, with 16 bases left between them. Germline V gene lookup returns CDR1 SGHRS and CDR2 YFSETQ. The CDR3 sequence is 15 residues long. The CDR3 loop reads CASSRSGTGAYEQYF. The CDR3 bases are TGCGCCAGCAGCCGGTCCGGGACGGGGGCCTACGAGCAGTACTTC.

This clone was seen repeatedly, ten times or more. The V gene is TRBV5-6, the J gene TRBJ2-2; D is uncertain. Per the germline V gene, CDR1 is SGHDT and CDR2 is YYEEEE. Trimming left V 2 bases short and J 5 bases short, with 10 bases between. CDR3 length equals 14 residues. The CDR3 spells CASSFGRGTGELFF. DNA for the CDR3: TGTGCCAGCAGCTTCGGCCGAGGAACCGGGGAGCTGTTTTTT.

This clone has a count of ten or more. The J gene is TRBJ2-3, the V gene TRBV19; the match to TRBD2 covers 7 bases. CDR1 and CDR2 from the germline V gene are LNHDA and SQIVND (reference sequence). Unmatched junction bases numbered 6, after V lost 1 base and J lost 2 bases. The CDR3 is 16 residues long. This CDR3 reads CASSIVAGVSTDTQYF. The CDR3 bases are TGTGCCAGTAGTATAGTGGCGGGGGTGTCCACAGATACGCAGTATTTT.

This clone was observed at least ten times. CDR3: CASSLVRGDYTGELFF. The CDR3 DNA follows: TGTGCCAGCAGCTTGGTGCGGGGGGATTACACCGGGGAGCTGTTTTTT. The chain links TRBV5-4 to TRBJ2-2; TRBD2 matches 8 bases. Germline-derived CDR1 and CDR2 are SGHNT and YYREEE (reference sequence). J gave up 3 bases and V 0 bases, and 4 bases lay outside the gene matches. The CDR3 runs to 16 residues.

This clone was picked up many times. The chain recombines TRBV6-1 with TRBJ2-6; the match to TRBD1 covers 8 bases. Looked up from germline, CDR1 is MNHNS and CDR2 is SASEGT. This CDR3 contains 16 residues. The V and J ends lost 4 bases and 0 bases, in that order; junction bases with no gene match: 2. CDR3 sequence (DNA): TGTGCCAGCAGTGTTACAGGGGGCTCTGGGGCCAACGTCCTGACTTTC. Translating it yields CASSVTGGSGANVLTF.

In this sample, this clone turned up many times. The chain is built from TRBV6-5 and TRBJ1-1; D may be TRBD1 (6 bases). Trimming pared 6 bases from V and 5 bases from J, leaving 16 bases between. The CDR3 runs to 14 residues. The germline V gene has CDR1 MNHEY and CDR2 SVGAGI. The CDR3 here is CASRSTGTGTEAFF. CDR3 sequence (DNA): TGTGCCAGCAGATCTACAGGGACGGGGACTGAAGCTTTCTTT.

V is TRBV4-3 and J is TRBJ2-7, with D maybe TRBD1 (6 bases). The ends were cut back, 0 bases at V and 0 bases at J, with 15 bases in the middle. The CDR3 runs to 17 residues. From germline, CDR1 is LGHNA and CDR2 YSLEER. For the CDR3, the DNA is TGCGCCAGCAGCCAAGACTTACCGGTGGGGGCCTCCTACGAGCAGTACTTC. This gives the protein CASSQDLPVGASYEQYF.

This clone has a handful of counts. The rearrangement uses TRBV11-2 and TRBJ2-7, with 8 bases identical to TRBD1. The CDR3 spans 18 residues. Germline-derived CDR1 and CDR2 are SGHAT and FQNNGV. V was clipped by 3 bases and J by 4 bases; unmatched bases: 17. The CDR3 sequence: CASSFVVNWFDRGYEQYF. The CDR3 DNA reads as TGTGCCAGCAGCTTTGTCGTAAACTGGTTCGACAGGGGTTACGAGCAGTACTTC.

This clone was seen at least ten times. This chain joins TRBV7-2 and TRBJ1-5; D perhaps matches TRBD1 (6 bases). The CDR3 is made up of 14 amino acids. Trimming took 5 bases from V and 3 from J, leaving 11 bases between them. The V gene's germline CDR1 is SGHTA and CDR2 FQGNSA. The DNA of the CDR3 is TGTGCCAGCAGCAAGGGGACATCCAATCAGCCCCAGCATTTT. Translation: CASSKGTSNQPQHF.

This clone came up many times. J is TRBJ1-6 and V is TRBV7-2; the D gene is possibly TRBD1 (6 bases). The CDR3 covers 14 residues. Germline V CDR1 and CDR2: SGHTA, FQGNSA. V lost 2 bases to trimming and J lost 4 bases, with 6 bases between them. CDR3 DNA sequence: TGTGCCAGCAGCTTAACAGGGTATAATTCACCCCTCCACTTT. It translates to CASSLTGYNSPLHF.

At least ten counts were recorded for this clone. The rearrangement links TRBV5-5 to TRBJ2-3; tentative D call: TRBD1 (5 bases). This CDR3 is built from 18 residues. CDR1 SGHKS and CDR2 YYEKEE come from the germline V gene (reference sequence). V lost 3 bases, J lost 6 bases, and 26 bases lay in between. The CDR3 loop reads CASSYPGWSSGVPDTQYF. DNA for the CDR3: TGTGCCAGCAGCTACCCAGGGTGGAGTAGTGGGGTACCTGATACGCAGTATTTT. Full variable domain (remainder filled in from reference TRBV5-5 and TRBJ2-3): DAGVTQSPTHLIKTRGQQVTLRCSPISGHKSVSWYQQVLGQGPQFIFQYYEKEERGRGNFPDRFSARQFPNYSSELNVNALLLGDSALYLCASSYPGWSSGVPDTQYFGPGTRLTVL.

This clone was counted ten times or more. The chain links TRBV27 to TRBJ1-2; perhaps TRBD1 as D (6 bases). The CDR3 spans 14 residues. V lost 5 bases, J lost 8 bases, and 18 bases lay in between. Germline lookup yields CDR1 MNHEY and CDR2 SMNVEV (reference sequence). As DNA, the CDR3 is TGTGCCAGCAGTCCAGGGACACCCATTACGGGCTACACCTTC. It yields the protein CASSPGTPITGYTF.

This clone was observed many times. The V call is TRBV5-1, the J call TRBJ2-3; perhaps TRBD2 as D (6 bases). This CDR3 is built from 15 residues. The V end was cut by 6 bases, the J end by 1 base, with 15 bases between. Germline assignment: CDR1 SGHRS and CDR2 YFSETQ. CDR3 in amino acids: CASTGAGLGTDTQYF. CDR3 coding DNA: TGCGCCAGCACCGGGGCGGGGTTGGGCACAGATACGCAGTATTTT.